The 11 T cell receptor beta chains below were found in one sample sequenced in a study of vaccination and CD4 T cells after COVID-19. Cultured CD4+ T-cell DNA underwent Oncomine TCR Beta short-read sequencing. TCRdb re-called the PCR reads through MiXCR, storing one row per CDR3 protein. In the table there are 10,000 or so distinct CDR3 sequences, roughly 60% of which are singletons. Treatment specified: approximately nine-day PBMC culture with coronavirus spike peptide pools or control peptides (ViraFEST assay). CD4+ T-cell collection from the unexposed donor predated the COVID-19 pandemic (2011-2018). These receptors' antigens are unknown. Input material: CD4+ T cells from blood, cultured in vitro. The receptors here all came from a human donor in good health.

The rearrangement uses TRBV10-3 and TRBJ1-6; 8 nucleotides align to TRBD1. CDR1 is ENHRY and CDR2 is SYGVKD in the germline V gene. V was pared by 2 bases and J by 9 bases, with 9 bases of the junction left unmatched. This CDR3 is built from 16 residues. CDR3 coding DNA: TGTGCCATCAGTGAGCAGGGGGCCGGTATGGGTTCACCCCTCCACTTT. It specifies CAISEQGAGMGSPLHF.

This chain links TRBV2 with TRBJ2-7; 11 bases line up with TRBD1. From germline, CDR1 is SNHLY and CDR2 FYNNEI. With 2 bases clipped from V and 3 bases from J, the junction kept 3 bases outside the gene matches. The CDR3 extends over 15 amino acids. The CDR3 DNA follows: TGTGCCAGCAGTGAATTCGGGACAGGGGGCTACGAGCAGTACTTC. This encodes CASSEFGTGGYEQYF.

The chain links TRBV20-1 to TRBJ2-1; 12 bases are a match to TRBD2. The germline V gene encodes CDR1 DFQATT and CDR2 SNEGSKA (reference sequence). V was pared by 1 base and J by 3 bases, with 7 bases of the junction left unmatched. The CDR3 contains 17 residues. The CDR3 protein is CSARGASGRARYNEQFF. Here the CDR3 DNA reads TGCAGTGCTAGAGGGGCTAGCGGGAGGGCACGCTACAATGAGCAGTTCTTC.

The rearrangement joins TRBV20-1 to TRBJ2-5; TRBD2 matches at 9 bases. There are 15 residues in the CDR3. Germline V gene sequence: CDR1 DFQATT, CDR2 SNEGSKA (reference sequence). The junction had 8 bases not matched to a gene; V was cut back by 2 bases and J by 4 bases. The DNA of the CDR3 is TGCAGTGCTAGACGGCGCGGGGGGGTTCCAGAGACCCAGTACTTC. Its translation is CSARRRGGVPETQYF.

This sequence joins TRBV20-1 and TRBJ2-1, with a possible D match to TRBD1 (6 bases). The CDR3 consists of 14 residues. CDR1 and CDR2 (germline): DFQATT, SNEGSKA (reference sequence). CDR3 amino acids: CSGTGQGTQNEQFF. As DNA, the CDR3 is TGCAGCGGTACAGGGCAGGGGACACAGAATGAGCAGTTCTTC.

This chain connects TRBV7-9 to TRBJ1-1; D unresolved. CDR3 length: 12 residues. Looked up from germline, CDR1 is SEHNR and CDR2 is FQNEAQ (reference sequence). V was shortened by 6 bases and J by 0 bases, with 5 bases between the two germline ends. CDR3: CASSSMNTEAFF. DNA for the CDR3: TGTGCCAGCAGTTCCATGAACACTGAAGCTTTCTTT.

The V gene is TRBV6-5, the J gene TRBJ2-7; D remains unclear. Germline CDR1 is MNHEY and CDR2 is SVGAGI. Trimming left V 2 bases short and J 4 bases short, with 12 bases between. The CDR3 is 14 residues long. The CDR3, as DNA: TGTGCCAGCAGTTACCTAGGCAGACCATACGAGCAGTACTTC. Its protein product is CASSYLGRPYEQYF.

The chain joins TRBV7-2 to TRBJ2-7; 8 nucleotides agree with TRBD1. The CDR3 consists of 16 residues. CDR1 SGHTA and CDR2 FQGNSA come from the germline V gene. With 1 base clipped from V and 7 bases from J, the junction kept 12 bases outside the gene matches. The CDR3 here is CASSLDSWQGAREQYF. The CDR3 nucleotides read TGTGCCAGCAGCTTAGATTCCTGGCAGGGGGCGCGGGAGCAGTACTTC.

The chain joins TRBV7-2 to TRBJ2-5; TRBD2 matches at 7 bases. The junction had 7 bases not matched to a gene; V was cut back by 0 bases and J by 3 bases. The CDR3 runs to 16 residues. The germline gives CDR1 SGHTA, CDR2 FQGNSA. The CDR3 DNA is TGTGCCAGCAGCTTAGCGCGTGTCAGCGGGAAAGAGACCCAGTACTTC. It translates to CASSLARVSGKETQYF.

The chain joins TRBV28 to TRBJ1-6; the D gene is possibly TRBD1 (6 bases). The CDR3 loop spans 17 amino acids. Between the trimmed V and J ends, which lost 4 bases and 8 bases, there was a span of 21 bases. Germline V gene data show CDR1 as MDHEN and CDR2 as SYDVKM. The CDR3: CASSSDGGARPHSPLHF. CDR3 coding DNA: TGTGCCAGCAGTTCAGATGGGGGGGCGAGGCCCCATTCACCCCTCCACTTT.

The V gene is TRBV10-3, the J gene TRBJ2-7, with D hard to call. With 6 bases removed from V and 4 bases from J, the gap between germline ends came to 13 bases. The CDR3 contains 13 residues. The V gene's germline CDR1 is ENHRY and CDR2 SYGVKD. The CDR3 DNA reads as TGTGCCATCAGATCAACCCCGGATTACGAGCAGTACTTC. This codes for CAIRSTPDYEQYF.